The clone carrying this T cell receptor beta chain was counted at least ten times. Its antigen is not identified. The CDR3 is made up of 11 amino acids. The V gene lost 3 bases and the J gene lost 2 bases, with 5 bases spanning the gap. Per the germline V gene, CDR1 is SQVTM and CDR2 is ANQGSEA. These data are taken from a study of regulatory T cells in long-lasting Graves disease. Overall study results and limits: Persistent disease exhibited a predilection for TRBV28, TRBJ1-2 and TRBJ2-5.

Library construction for TCR beta used iRepertoire HTBI primers and Arm-PCR of CDR3 regions. Via MiXCR, TCRdb re-called the multiplex PCR reads, giving one row per CDR3 protein. The table records fewer than 450,000 distinct CDR3 sequences, about 15% of them present only once. Time point reported: newly diagnosed GD, antithyroid drugs for less than 3 months. Preparation of the TCR library used RNA extracted from PBMCs. This sample was shared with a second study, whose subject was T cells in Graves' hyperthyroidism and ophthalmopathy. This second report adds: First-round RT-PCR with HTBI primers amplified the TCR CDR3 region.

The rearrangement uses TRBV29-1 and TRBJ2-7; a possible D gene is TRBD2 (5 bases). This clonotype originated in a woman aged 40 to 50 with Graves disease. The specimen comprised peripheral blood mononuclear cells (PBMCs), sampled at new diagnosis, from a patient treated with antithyroid drugs. The CDR3 DNA reads as TGCAGCGTTGAGAGGGCCTACGAGCAGTACTTC. It encodes CSVERAYEQYF.